This T cell receptor (beta chain) was identified during a study of regulatory T cells in long-lasting Graves disease. As for the study in general: Graves' disease counted as persistent after over 5 years of antithyroid drugs with positive TSH receptor antibodies.

Findings and limits, study-wide: Persistent disease preferred TRBV28, TRBJ1-2 and TRBJ2-5.

Time point described: persistent/refractory GD, antithyroid drugs over 5 years with positive TRAb. Following extraction of RNA from PBMCs, that RNA was used to make the TCR library. American Thyroid Association guidelines served as the basis for diagnosing Graves' disease. Arm-PCR of CDR3 regions and iRepertoire HTBI primers were used to build TCR beta libraries. MiXCR, run by TCRdb on the multiplex PCR reads, gives a single entry per CDR3 protein. The sample includes hundreds of thousands of distinct CDR3 sequences, under 25% of them seen just once. Worth noting for this clonotype: What it binds is not known.

Germline V gene sequence: CDR1 DFQATT, CDR2 SNEGSKA (reference sequence). The CDR3 totals 13 residues. V was shortened by 4 bases and J by 5 bases, with 14 bases between the two germline ends. The clonotype originates from a female donor with Graves disease. Sequencing was performed on peripheral blood mononuclear cells (PBMCs), taken when the disease was refractory, from a patient treated with antithyroid drugs. The rearrangement uses TRBV20-1 and TRBJ1-1, with D unclear. Here the CDR3 reads CSATIIVWTEAFF. The CDR3 nucleotides read TGCAGTGCTACGATTATCGTATGGACTGAAGCTTTCTTT.